This TCR beta chain comes out of a study of control samples from healthy donors and cancer patients. Here immunoSEQ multiplex PCR was the method, and the copy in TCRdb shows in-frame clones only, minus some. The sample consists of about 150,000 clones, 89% of them appearing once. This clone was seen just once. Trimming left V 3 bases short and J 7 bases short, with 13 bases between. CDR1 is SGHTA and CDR2 is FQGNSA in the germline V gene. This CDR3 is built from 14 residues. This chain links TRBV7-2 with TRBJ2-4; either TRBD1 or TRBD2 may fit D (7 bases each). Sequencing used blood. The TCR comes from a young man in good health. The CDR3 DNA follows: TGTGCCAGCAGCTTGGGGGGGACAGTGAACATTCAGTACTTC. Translating it yields CASSLGGTVNIQYF.